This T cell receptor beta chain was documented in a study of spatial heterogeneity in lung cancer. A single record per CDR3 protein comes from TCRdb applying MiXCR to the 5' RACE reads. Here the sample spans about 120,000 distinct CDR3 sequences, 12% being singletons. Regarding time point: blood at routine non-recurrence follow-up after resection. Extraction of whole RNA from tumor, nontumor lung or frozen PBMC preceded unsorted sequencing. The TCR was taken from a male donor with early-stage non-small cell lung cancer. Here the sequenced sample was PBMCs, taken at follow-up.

CDR3 residues: CSAPLGGRTDTQYF. The CDR3 DNA is TGCAGTGCTCCCCTGGGGGGCCGCACAGATACGCAGTATTTT. The chain employs TRBV20-1 and TRBJ2-3; D may be TRBD1 or TRBD2 (6 bases each). The CDR3 is 14 residues long. V was trimmed by 5 bases and J by 1 base, leaving 13 bases between them. Germline CDR1 and CDR2: DFQATT and SNEGSKA (reference sequence).